Below are 28 T cell receptor beta chains sequenced from a single sample in a study of shared clonotypes between healthy human individuals. Data came from immunoSEQ multiplex PCR; TCRdb stores just in-frame clones and leaves some out. The repertoire holds 550,000 to 750,000 clones, with about 95% as singletons. The naive CD8 population came from CD45RO-negative cells selected for CCR7, without terminally differentiated effector memory CD45RA+ cells. The specimen sequenced was naive CD8+ T cells sorted from blood. Receptors originate from a woman in her 30s in good health.

V gene TRBV7-6 combines with J gene TRBJ2-7; D is perhaps TRBD2 (6 bases). CDR3 size: 16 residues. Germline CDR1 and CDR2: SGHVS and FNYEAQ. Trimming pared 0 bases from V and 3 bases from J, leaving 15 bases between. Written as DNA, the CDR3 is TGTGCCAGCAGCTTAGCGATTGGGACTCAAATCTACGAGCAGTACTTC. Its protein product is CASSLAIGTQIYEQYF.

This CDR3 reads CASSSGDRYSYEQYF. CDR3 nucleotides: TGTGCCAGCAGTTCAGGGGACAGGTACTCCTACGAGCAGTACTTC. V usage is TRBV11-2 and J usage is TRBJ2-7, with TRBD1 matching over 8 bases. V shed 6 bases and J 0 bases; nucleotides not matched to a gene: 7. The CDR3 is 15 amino acids. The V gene's germline CDR1 is SGHAT and CDR2 FQNNGV.

V is TRBV5-5 and J is TRBJ2-1, with unresolved D. The germline gives CDR1 SGHKS, CDR2 YYEKEE (reference sequence). The V and J ends lost 0 bases and 8 bases respectively, with 6 bases between them. This CDR3 region has 12 residues. The DNA for the CDR3 is TGTGCCAGCAGCTTGGCCTTCTATGAGCAGTTCTTC. This gives the protein CASSLAFYEQFF.

The V and J genes are TRBV27 and TRBJ2-1; D is ambiguous. The CDR3 is made up of 13 amino acids. Germline assignment: CDR1 MNHEY and CDR2 SMNVEV (reference sequence). The ends were cut back, 8 bases at V and 2 bases at J, with 10 bases in the middle. The CDR3 loop is CASGPGPYNEQFF. The CDR3 DNA reads as TGTGCCAGCGGGCCAGGCCCCTACAATGAGCAGTTCTTC.

This clone has only one observation. The J gene is TRBJ1-1, the V gene TRBV7-9; 7 bases are a match to TRBD1. Trimming at V came to 5 bases and at J to 0 bases, leaving 3 bases not matched to a gene. CDR1 is SEHNR and CDR2 is FQNEAQ in the germline V gene (reference sequence). The CDR3 contains 14 residues. This CDR3 reads CASSPDRLNTEAFF. The CDR3, as DNA: TGTGCCAGCAGCCCGGACAGGCTGAACACTGAAGCTTTCTTT. Variable domain in full (rest from reference TRBV7-9 and TRBJ1-1): DTGVSQNPRHKITKRGQNVTFRCDPISEHNRLYWYRQTLGQGPEFLTYFQNEAQLEKSRLLSDRFSAERPKGSFSTLEIQRTEQGDSAMYLCASSPDRLNTEAFFGQGTRLTVV.

The chain uses TRBV6-5 and TRBJ2-5, with 8 bases matching TRBD2. The end of the DNA fits TRBJ2-7 better, so the J call may be wrong. This CDR3 comprises 14 residues. The germline V gene has CDR1 MNHEY and CDR2 SVGAGI. The CDR3 loop reads CASGGGGTSYEQYF. The CDR3 DNA reads as TGTGCCAGCGGAGGCGGGGGGACCTCCTACGAGCAGTACTTC.

The chain carries TRBV27 and TRBJ2-7; 8 positions match TRBD1. The germline CDR1 and CDR2 sequences are MNHEY and SMNVEV (reference sequence). CDR3 length: 15 residues. With 6 bases clipped from V and 5 bases from J, the junction kept 12 bases outside the gene matches. CDR3 residues: CASRAAGGLADEQYF. As DNA, the CDR3 is TGTGCCAGCAGAGCGGCAGGGGGCCTAGCCGACGAGCAGTACTTC.

As for this clone: This specimen includes other DNA sequences encoding the same CDR3. DNA for the CDR3: TGTGCCAGCAGTTTCAGCGGGAGCCACGAGCAGTACTTC. Residues: CASSFSGSHEQYF. This chain uses TRBV27 with TRBJ2-7; TRBD2 matches 8 bases. The CDR3 runs to 13 residues. V trimming: 3 bases; J trimming: 5 bases; junction bases outside the gene matches: 3. Per germline, CDR1 MNHEY and CDR2 SMNVEV (reference sequence).

The V gene is TRBV18, the J gene TRBJ1-2; 9 nucleotides line up with TRBD1. This CDR3 spans 17 amino acids. Unmatched junction bases numbered 10, after V lost 5 bases and J lost 0 bases. Germline lookup yields CDR1 KGHSH and CDR2 LQKENI. The DNA for the CDR3 is TGTGCCAGCTCAACCGGGACAGGGCCTAATCCTAACTATGGCTACACCTTC. Protein sequence: CASSTGTGPNPNYGYTF.

This clone was seen once. The V call is TRBV6-6, the J call TRBJ2-5; D possibly corresponds to TRBD1 (5 bases). This CDR3 is built from 15 residues. Trimming cost V 5 bases and J 0 bases, with 13 bases left between them. From germline, CDR1 is MNHNY and CDR2 SVGAGI (reference sequence). Here the CDR3 reads CASSPFLTDQETQYF. The CDR3 DNA sequence: TGTGCCAGCAGTCCATTTCTGACAGACCAAGAGACCCAGTACTTC.

The chain has TRBV7-9 and TRBJ1-3; perhaps TRBD1 as D (5 bases). This CDR3 has 14 amino acids. V lost 5 bases, J lost 7 bases, and 15 bases lay in between. Germline CDR1 SEHNR, CDR2 FQNEAQ (reference sequence). This chain's CDR3 is CASSRGNPSNTIYF. The CDR3 DNA sequence: TGTGCCAGCAGCCGGGGGAATCCCAGCAACACCATATATTTT.

The DNA of the CDR3 is TGTGCCAGCAGCACTCCGGGACAGACCTACGAGCAGTACTTC. The encoded protein is CASSTPGQTYEQYF. The chain joins TRBV11-2 to TRBJ2-7, with 7 positions matching TRBD1. The J segment lost 2 bases and the V segment lost 5 bases, leaving 6 bases of the junction unmatched. The CDR3 runs 14 residues. The germline gives CDR1 SGHAT, CDR2 FQNNGV.

V usage is TRBV5-1 and J usage is TRBJ2-2; TRBD1 agrees at 7 bases. Germline V gene data show CDR1 as SGHRS and CDR2 as YFSETQ. The CDR3 length is 14 residues. The junction had 3 bases not matched to a gene; V was cut back by 4 bases and J by 3 bases. The CDR3 loop is CASSETGYTGELFF. In nucleotides, the CDR3 is TGCGCCAGCAGCGAGACAGGGTACACCGGGGAGCTGTTTTTT.

The chain combines TRBV28 with TRBJ2-1; 8 nucleotides line up with TRBD2. The CDR3 has 15 amino acids. Germline V lookup: CDR1 MDHEN, CDR2 SYDVKM. The J segment lost 6 bases and the V segment lost 7 bases, leaving 11 bases of the junction unmatched. The CDR3 reads CASTMGLGFFNEQFF. DNA for the CDR3: TGTGCCAGCACTATGGGACTAGGTTTTTTCAATGAGCAGTTCTTC.

This chain uses TRBV7-4 with TRBJ2-7; 10 nucleotides line up with TRBD1. Germline CDR1 and CDR2: SGHVT and SQSDAQ. This CDR3 is 15 amino acids long. V shed 3 bases, J shed 3 bases, and the junction held 5 bases outside the gene matches. As DNA, the CDR3 is TGTGCCAGCAGCTTCCCAGGGACAGGGGACTACGAGCAGTACTTC. It translates to CASSFPGTGDYEQYF.

V usage is TRBV7-9 and J usage is TRBJ1-2, with a possible D match to TRBD1 (6 bases). The germline V and J ends were trimmed by 5 bases and 0 bases, with 10 bases remaining between them. CDR3 size: 14 residues. Germline CDR1 reads SEHNR; CDR2 reads FQNEAQ (reference sequence). The CDR3 nucleotides are TGTGCCAGCAGCCACGGGACAACTAACTATGGCTACACCTTC. Translated: CASSHGTTNYGYTF.

Details on this clone: Other nucleotide sequences from this sample produce the same CDR3. The chain carries TRBV5-6 and TRBJ2-1; no reliable D call. V gave up 0 bases and J gave up 0 bases, with 4 bases separating them. The CDR3 length is 14 residues. From germline, CDR1 is SGHDT and CDR2 YYEEEE. CDR3 region: CASSLGSSYNEQFF. The CDR3 DNA reads TGTGCCAGCAGCTTGGGTTCCTCCTACAATGAGCAGTTCTTC.

The chain is built from TRBV30 and TRBJ2-7; weak D call: TRBD2 (7 bases). Germline loops: CDR1 GTSNPN, CDR2 SVGIG (reference sequence). The length of the CDR3 is 14 residues. Trimming took off 5 bases at V and 6 bases at J, with 20 bases between the two ends. In DNA form, the CDR3 reads TGTGCCTGGGGCCAGGGGAGGGGAATATCCGAGCAGTACTTC. It translates to CAWGQGRGISEQYF.

V and J are TRBV27 and TRBJ2-7; 9 bases fit TRBD1. This CDR3 spans 14 amino acids. V trimming: 4 bases; J trimming: 5 bases; junction bases outside the gene matches: 6. Germline CDR1 MNHEY, CDR2 SMNVEV (reference sequence). In DNA, the CDR3 is TGTGCCAGCAGTTCCGTTGGGACAGGGAACGAGCAGTACTTC. Protein: CASSSVGTGNEQYF.

The chain combines TRBV27 with TRBJ2-6, with 7 positions matching TRBD1. Germline CDR1 and CDR2: MNHEY and SMNVEV (reference sequence). With V trimmed by 5 bases and J by 2 bases, 12 bases remained unmatched. The CDR3 sequence is 18 residues long. CDR3 sequence reads: CASSPKYYRGAGANVLTF. In DNA form, the CDR3 reads TGTGCCAGCAGTCCTAAATACTACAGGGGAGCTGGGGCCAACGTCCTGACTTTC.

The chain has TRBV2 and TRBJ2-2; 11 bases are a match to TRBD2. Trimming removed 9 bases from V and 4 bases from J; junction bases left unmatched: 7. Germline V gene sequence: CDR1 SNHLY, CDR2 FYNNEI. The CDR3 length is 15 residues. This CDR3 reads CARGGLAGGTGELFF. DNA of the CDR3: TGTGCCAGAGGGGGGCTAGCGGGAGGCACCGGGGAGCTGTTTTTT.

The V gene is TRBV27, the J gene TRBJ2-2; 8 positions match TRBD2. Germline V gene data show CDR1 as MNHEY and CDR2 as SMNVEV (reference sequence). V gave up 9 bases and J gave up 5 bases; unmatched junction bases: 14. CDR3 length: 16 amino acids. The CDR3, as DNA: TGTGCCAGTGAAGAAAGCGGGAGACGAAGAACCGGGGAGCTGTTTTTT. Translation: CASEESGRRRTGELFF.

This clone was seen only a few times. The V and J genes are TRBV5-6 and TRBJ1-4; TRBD1 matches 7 bases. The ends lost 2 bases at V and 7 bases at J; junction bases unmatched: 2. This CDR3 region has 13 residues. CDR1 and CDR2 from the germline V gene are SGHDT and YYEEEE. This chain's CDR3 is CASSFQGGEKLFF. The CDR3 DNA is TGTGCCAGCAGCTTCCAGGGGGGTGAAAAACTGTTTTTT.

A single count supports this clone. This rearrangement joins TRBV10-1 to TRBJ2-2; the D is unclear. CDR1 WNHNN and CDR2 SYGVQD come from the germline V gene (reference sequence). V was clipped by 1 base and J by 4 bases, with 7 bases between them. This CDR3 is built from 14 residues. The CDR3 bases are TGCGCCAGCAGTGAGTTTGGGTTCACCGGGGAGCTGTTTTTT. This gives the protein CASSEFGFTGELFF.

V and J are TRBV7-8 and TRBJ2-7; the D gene is possibly TRBD2 (6 bases). Germline V gene sequence: CDR1 SGHVS, CDR2 FQNEAQ. V lost 5 bases and J 3 bases, leaving 20 bases between the germline ends. The length of the CDR3 is 16 residues. The CDR3: CASSPREIPLDYEQYF. In DNA form, the CDR3 reads TGTGCCAGCAGCCCCCGGGAGATACCCTTGGACTACGAGCAGTACTTC.

Details on this clone: Different DNA sequences within this sample yield the same CDR3. The chain carries TRBV19 and TRBJ2-1, with 8 bases lining up with TRBD2. The CDR3 runs to 14 residues. With 8 bases clipped from V and 7 bases from J, the junction kept 10 bases outside the gene matches. Per the germline V gene, CDR1 is LNHDA and CDR2 is SQIVND (reference sequence). The CDR3 here is CASSFGLAGNEQFF. The CDR3 region has the DNA TGTGCCAGTTCGTTTGGTTTAGCGGGGAATGAGCAGTTCTTC.

The V and J genes are TRBV4-2 and TRBJ2-2; 7 bases map to TRBD2. V lost 0 bases and J lost 6; bases outside the gene matches: 13. The CDR3 runs 18 residues. In germline, CDR1 is LGHNA, CDR2 YNFKEQ. The CDR3 DNA follows: TGTGCCAGCAGCCAAGAACCCGGTGGACTAGAAATGGCCGGGGAGCTGTTTTTT. Protein: CASSQEPGGLEMAGELFF.

V and J are TRBV28 and TRBJ1-2, with D unresolved. V was trimmed by 0 bases and J by 4 bases, leaving 6 bases between them. From germline, CDR1 is MDHEN and CDR2 SYDVKM. This CDR3 spans 13 amino acids. CDR3 residues: CASSLWQLYGYTF. CDR3 nucleotides: TGTGCCAGCAGTTTATGGCAGCTCTATGGCTACACCTTC.